This passage covers 9 T cell receptor beta chains from one sample sequenced in a study of CD8+CD57+ T cells in acquired aplastic anemia. Only patients with CD8+CD57+ cell expansion on flow cytometry were chosen for sequencing. Investigators profiled TCR beta VDJ and CDR3 from genomic DNA template. In TCRdb, the reads were re-called with MiXCR into one record per CDR3 protein. This sample has approximately 190,000 distinct CDR3 sequences, with around half found just once. The sequencing input was sorted CD4+, CD8+, or CD8+CD57+ T cells (not recorded which) from PBMCs. Receptors originate from a human donor with aplastic anemia.

The chain employs TRBV20-1 and TRBJ1-1; D possibly corresponds to TRBD1 (5 bases). V shed 7 bases and J shed 5 bases, with 11 bases lying between them. This CDR3 region has 11 residues. From germline, CDR1 is DFQATT and CDR2 SNEGSKA (reference sequence). CDR3 DNA sequence: TGCAGTGAAAAGAAGGGGACTGAAGCTTTCTTT. As protein: CSEKKGTEAFF.

The rearrangement joins TRBV24-1 to TRBJ1-3, with D unclear. V was shortened by 4 bases and J by 3 bases, with 6 bases between the two germline ends. The CDR3 is 13 residues long. Looked up from germline, CDR1 is KGHDR and CDR2 is SFDVKD. CDR3 residues: CATSDLNGNTIYF. CDR3 coding DNA: TGTGCCACCAGTGACCTGAATGGAAACACCATATATTTT.

This clonotype has a single count. The chain has TRBV29-1 and TRBJ1-2, with 7 positions matching TRBD1. Germline loops: CDR1 SQVTM, CDR2 ANQGSEA. Trimming at V came to 6 bases and at J to 5 bases, leaving 12 bases not matched to a gene. The CDR3 is 14 residues long. The CDR3 region is CSVNPQTGTYGYTF. The DNA for the CDR3 is TGCAGCGTGAACCCCCAGACAGGGACGTATGGCTACACCTTC.

This clonotype has ten or more counts. This chain joins TRBV20-1 and TRBJ1-1, with D tentatively TRBD1 (5 bases). Germline V gives CDR1 DFQATT, CDR2 SNEGSKA (reference sequence). This CDR3 has 15 amino acids. Trimming pared 4 bases from V and 6 bases from J, leaving 21 bases between. CDR3 sequence: CSAKKGGALSAEAFF. Here the CDR3 DNA reads TGCAGTGCTAAGAAGGGTGGGGCCTTGAGCGCTGAAGCTTTCTTT.

Many counts were recorded for this clonotype. The chain joins TRBV2 to TRBJ2-7, with D possibly being TRBD1 (5 bases). This CDR3 is 13 amino acids long. Germline CDR1 reads SNHLY; CDR2 reads FYNNEI. The V end lost 4 bases, the J end lost 1 base, and 8 bases lay between the germline ends. The CDR3 nucleotides read TGTGCCAGCAGTGTCAGGGTGTCCTACGAGCAGTACTTC. Translated: CASSVRVSYEQYF.

The chain employs TRBV9 and TRBJ2-5; D is unresolved. Germline assignment: CDR1 SGDLS and CDR2 YYNGEE. V was cut by 3 bases and J by 1 base, with 10 bases left in between. The CDR3 is 14 residues long. The CDR3 DNA reads as TGTGCCAGCAGCGCCGGACGGTTCCAAGAGACCCAGTACTTC. Translating gives CASSAGRFQETQYF.

The chain carries TRBV10-2 and TRBJ2-7; 8 bases align to TRBD2. Trimming cost V 7 bases and J 10 bases; bases outside gene matches: 18. This CDR3 is 15 amino acids long. The germline CDR1 and CDR2 sequences are WSHSY and SAAADI. Written as DNA, the CDR3 is TGCGCCAGCACCGAGGGACTAGAGCCGAGCGAGGACCAGTACTTC. It codes for CASTEGLEPSEDQYF.

The chain links TRBV10-3 to TRBJ1-6; 8 bases are shared with TRBD1. With V trimmed by 5 bases and J by 13 bases, 4 bases remained unmatched. CDR3 length: 12 amino acids. Germline V lookup: CDR1 ENHRY, CDR2 SYGVKD. CDR3 in amino acids: CAISPGQGPLHF. DNA of the CDR3: TGTGCCATCAGTCCTGGACAGGGCCCCCTCCACTTT.

This clonotype occurred once. A read error may explain this, as a much larger clone is one base away. As the CDR3 is not closed by the conserved phenylalanine or tryptophan, this likely results from a read error. The J gene is TRBJ1-1, the V gene TRBV5-8; D gene unclear. This CDR3 contains 15 residues. Per the germline V gene, CDR1 is SGHTS and CDR2 is YDEGEE. V was clipped by 2 bases and J by 7 bases, with 18 bases between them. CDR3 loop: CASSFNVWRDSEAFL. DNA of the CDR3: TGTGCCAGCAGCTTTAATGTCTGGCGAGATAGTGAAGCTTTCCTT.